This T cell receptor beta chain was sequenced for a study of siplizumab effects on memory and regulatory T cells. TCRdb's table, derived via immunoSEQ multiplex PCR, lists solely in-frame clones and lacks some. The table has 85,000 to 130,000 clones, about 90% seen once. With 4 bases removed from V and 0 bases from J, the gap between germline ends came to 14 bases. The CDR3 is 16 amino acids. Germline CDR1 is LNHDA and CDR2 is SQIVND (reference sequence). The chain employs TRBV19 and TRBJ2-3, with D possibly called TRBD1 or TRBD2 (5 bases each). Material: Tregs sorted from blood. This clonotype originated in a human donor in good health. The CDR3 reads CASSRYGGRSTDTQYF. As DNA, the CDR3 is TGTGCCAGTAGTAGATATGGGGGACGGAGCACAGATACGCAGTATTTT.